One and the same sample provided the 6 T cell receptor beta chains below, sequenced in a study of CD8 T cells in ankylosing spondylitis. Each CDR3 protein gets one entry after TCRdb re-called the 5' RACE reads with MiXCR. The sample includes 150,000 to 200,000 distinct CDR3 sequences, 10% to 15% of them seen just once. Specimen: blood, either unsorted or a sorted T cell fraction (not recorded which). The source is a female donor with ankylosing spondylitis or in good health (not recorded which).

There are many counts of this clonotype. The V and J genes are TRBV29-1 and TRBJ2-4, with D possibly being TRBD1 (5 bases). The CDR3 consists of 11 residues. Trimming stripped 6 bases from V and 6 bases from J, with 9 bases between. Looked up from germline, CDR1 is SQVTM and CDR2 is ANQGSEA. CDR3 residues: CSVRDRNIQYF. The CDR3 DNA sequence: TGCAGCGTGCGAGACAGAAACATTCAGTACTTC.

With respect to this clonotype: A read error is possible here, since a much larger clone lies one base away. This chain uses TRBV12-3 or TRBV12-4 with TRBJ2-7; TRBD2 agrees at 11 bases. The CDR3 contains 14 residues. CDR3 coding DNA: TGTGCCTGCAGCCCTACTAGCGGGAGTAACGAGCAGTACTTC. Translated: CACSPTSGSNEQYF.

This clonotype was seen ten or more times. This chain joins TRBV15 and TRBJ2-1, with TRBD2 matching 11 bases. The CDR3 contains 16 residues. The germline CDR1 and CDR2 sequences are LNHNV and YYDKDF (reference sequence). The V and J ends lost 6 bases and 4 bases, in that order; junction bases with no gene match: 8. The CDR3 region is CATRSPTSGTYNEQFF. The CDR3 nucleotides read TGTGCCACCAGATCACCGACTAGCGGGACGTACAATGAGCAGTTCTTC.

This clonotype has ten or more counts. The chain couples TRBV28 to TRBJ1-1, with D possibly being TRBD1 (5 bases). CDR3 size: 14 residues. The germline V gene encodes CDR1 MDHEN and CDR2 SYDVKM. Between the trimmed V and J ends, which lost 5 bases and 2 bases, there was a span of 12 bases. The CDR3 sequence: CASSGGGANTEAFF. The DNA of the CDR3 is TGTGCCAGCAGTGGGGGAGGGGCCAACACTGAAGCTTTCTTT.

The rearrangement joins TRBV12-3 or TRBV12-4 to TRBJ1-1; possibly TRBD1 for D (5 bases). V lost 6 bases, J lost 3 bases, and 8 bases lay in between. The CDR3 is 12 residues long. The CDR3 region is CASRRGDTEAFF. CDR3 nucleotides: TGTGCCAGCAGGAGGGGTGACACTGAAGCTTTCTTT.

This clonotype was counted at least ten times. The CDR3 DNA sequence: TGTGCCAGCAGCTTGAGCGGGAGGGTTGTGGGCGAGCAGTACTTC. This codes for CASSLSGRVVGEQYF. The V call is TRBV12-3 or TRBV12-4, the J call TRBJ2-7; 10 positions agree with TRBD2. This CDR3 is 15 amino acids long. Trimming took 6 bases from V and 6 from J; bases not matched to a gene: 11.